The rows below give T cell receptor beta chains drawn from one sample of a study of regulatory T cells in long-lasting Graves disease. In TCRdb, the multiplex PCR reads were re-called with MiXCR into one record per CDR3 protein. This table has approximately 300,000 distinct CDR3 sequences, 18% appearing once. This specimen was peripheral blood mononuclear cells (PBMCs), taken at new diagnosis, from a patient treated with antithyroid drugs. Receptors were obtained from a female donor with Graves disease. Both conserved end residues are part of each CDR3. A D gene is named only where the DNA matches it firmly. The size of a clone is reported for some rows only, either as once, few or many, or as a class for expanded clones.

d_call: TRBD2
v_call: TRBV12-3/TRBV12-4
clone_size: many
j_call: TRBJ2-5
cdr3_nt: TGTGCCAGCAGTAACCGAAGGACTAGCGGGAGGGCTGAGACCCAGTACTTC
cdr3_aa: CASSNRRTSGRAETQYF

d_call: TRBD2
v_call: TRBV18
clone_size: -
j_call: TRBJ2-5
cdr3_nt: TGTGCCAGCTCGCAGCGGGGGTCTTTACCCATCCAAGAGACCCAGTACTTC
cdr3_aa: CASSQRGSLPIQETQYF

d_call: -
v_call: TRBV3-1
clone_size: many
j_call: TRBJ2-5
cdr3_nt: TGTGCCAGCAGTATTACCCAGTCGAGGGAGACCCAGTACTTC
cdr3_aa: CASSITQSRETQYF

d_call: -
v_call: TRBV5-5
clone_size: -
j_call: TRBJ1-4
cdr3_nt: TGTGCCAGCACCGGCCTGGGGGCAACTAATGAAAAACTGTTTTTT
cdr3_aa: CASTGLGATNEKLFF

d_call: -
v_call: TRBV20-1
clone_size: many
j_call: TRBJ2-1
cdr3_nt: TGCAGTGCTACCGATTTCAATGAGCAGTTCTTC
cdr3_aa: CSATDFNEQFF

d_call: -
v_call: TRBV30
clone_size: many
j_call: TRBJ2-7
cdr3_nt: TGTGCCTGGAGCCTACTCACCTACGAGCAGTACTTC
cdr3_aa: CAWSLLTYEQYF

d_call: TRBD1
v_call: TRBV10-3
clone_size: -
j_call: TRBJ2-5
cdr3_nt: TGTGCCATCAGCGCCGAACGGGACAGAACACAAGAGACCCAGTACTTC
cdr3_aa: CAISAERDRTQETQYF

d_call: -
v_call: TRBV5-5
clone_size: -
j_call: TRBJ1-5
cdr3_nt: TGTGCCAGCAGCTTGGCCTGGGATCAGCCCCAGCATTTT
cdr3_aa: CASSLAWDQPQHF

d_call: -
v_call: TRBV5-1
clone_size: many
j_call: TRBJ2-3
cdr3_nt: TGCGCCAGCAGCTTACCCGATAACACAGATACGCAGTATTTT
cdr3_aa: CASSLPDNTDTQYF

d_call: TRBD2
v_call: TRBV2
clone_size: -
j_call: TRBJ2-7
cdr3_nt: TGTGCCAGCAAGGTTGCGGGAGGGCCCTACGAGCAGTACTTC
cdr3_aa: CASKVAGGPYEQYF

d_call: TRBD2
v_call: TRBV20-1
clone_size: many
j_call: TRBJ2-1
cdr3_nt: TGCAGTGCTAGAGTCGGGGGGATAAGCTCCTACAATGAGCAGTTCTTC
cdr3_aa: CSARVGGISSYNEQFF

d_call: TRBD1
v_call: TRBV12-3/TRBV12-4
clone_size: many
j_call: TRBJ1-1
cdr3_nt: TGTGCCAGCAGTAAGGGACAGCTTAACACGGCTTTCTTT
cdr3_aa: CASSKGQLNTAFF

d_call: TRBD1
v_call: TRBV20-1
clone_size: many
j_call: TRBJ2-1
cdr3_nt: TGCAGTGCAGCCGGGACAGGGAGCGATGAGCAGTTCTTC
cdr3_aa: CSAAGTGSDEQFF

d_call: -
v_call: TRBV28
clone_size: many
j_call: TRBJ2-3
cdr3_nt: TGTGCCAGCAGTACCAGCACAGATACGCAGTATTTT
cdr3_aa: CASSTSTDTQYF

d_call: -
v_call: TRBV12-3/TRBV12-4
clone_size: many
j_call: TRBJ1-2
cdr3_nt: TGTGCCAGCAGCCTCAGTGGCAACTATGGCTACACCTTC
cdr3_aa: CASSLSGNYGYTF

d_call: -
v_call: TRBV11-3
clone_size: -
j_call: TRBJ2-1
cdr3_nt: TGTGCCAGCAGCTTAAAGGACCCCAAGGAGCAGTTCTTC
cdr3_aa: CASSLKDPKEQFF

d_call: -
v_call: TRBV25-1
clone_size: -
j_call: TRBJ1-2
cdr3_nt: TGTGCCAGCAGCCCAAGACAGGAACCCTATGGCTACACCTTC
cdr3_aa: CASSPRQEPYGYTF

d_call: TRBD1
v_call: TRBV28
clone_size: many
j_call: TRBJ2-5
cdr3_nt: TGTGCCAGCAGTCACGACAGGGGGCGAATCGAGACCCAGTACTTC
cdr3_aa: CASSHDRGRIETQYF

d_call: -
v_call: TRBV13
clone_size: few
j_call: TRBJ2-5
cdr3_nt: TGTGCCAGCAGCGGGGGACGGAACCAAGAGACCCAGTACTTC
cdr3_aa: CASSGGRNQETQYF

d_call: TRBD2
v_call: TRBV6-2/TRBV6-3
clone_size: many
j_call: TRBJ2-1
cdr3_nt: TGTGCCAGCCTTTCCGGGACTAGCGGGAACAATGAGCAGTTCTTC
cdr3_aa: CASLSGTSGNNEQFF

d_call: -
v_call: TRBV27
clone_size: many
j_call: TRBJ2-1
cdr3_nt: TGTGCCAGCAGTTCCCTGTCCGGGAATGAGCAGTTCTTC
cdr3_aa: CASSSLSGNEQFF

d_call: TRBD1
v_call: TRBV5-1
clone_size: many
j_call: TRBJ1-4
cdr3_nt: TGCGCCAGCAGCCGCAACAGGGGAGGAGAAAAACTGTTTTTT
cdr3_aa: CASSRNRGGEKLFF